This T cell receptor beta chain came from a study of human T cells and chemical hapten exposure. Study at large: The variation in per-sample TCR yields arose mainly from small differences in pooled library volumes.

TCRdb fed the RACE reads into MiXCR, producing one record per CDR3 protein. The sample lists 80,000 to 100,000 distinct CDR3 sequences; around 7.8% were seen once. The CDR3 contains 15 residues. Germline V CDR1 and CDR2: SGHTA, FQGNSA. After removal of 5 bases from V and 0 bases from J, the junction contained 6 bases not matched to a gene. Regarding this clonotype: Its antigen is undetermined.

Study outcomes and limitations: Versus controls, expanded TCRs had significantly more large CDR3 similarity clusters.

The sample's time point: patch test 1, 2 weeks after DPC sensitization. Specified treatment: therapeutic diphenylcyclopropenone sensitization with weekly scalp DPC. This chain connects TRBV7-2 to TRBJ1-1; TRBD1 agrees at 7 bases. Source: whole blood, taken in connection with sensitization to the hapten diphenylcyclopropenone (DPC). This TCR was sampled from a woman aged 25 to 39 with alopecia areata. Some clones in this sample may be carry-over from other donors' samples. DNA of the CDR3: TGTGCCAGCAGCCCACAGGGGCTTCTGAACACTGAAGCTTTCTTT. It is translated as CASSPQGLLNTEAFF. Together with reference TRBV7-2 and TRBJ1-1, the CDR3 gives the full variable domain: GAGVSQSPSNKVTEKGKDVELRCDPISGHTALYWYRQSLGQGLEFLIYFQGNSAPDKSGLPSDRFSAERTGGSVSTLTIQRTQQEDSAVYLCASSPQGLLNTEAFFGQGTRLTVV.